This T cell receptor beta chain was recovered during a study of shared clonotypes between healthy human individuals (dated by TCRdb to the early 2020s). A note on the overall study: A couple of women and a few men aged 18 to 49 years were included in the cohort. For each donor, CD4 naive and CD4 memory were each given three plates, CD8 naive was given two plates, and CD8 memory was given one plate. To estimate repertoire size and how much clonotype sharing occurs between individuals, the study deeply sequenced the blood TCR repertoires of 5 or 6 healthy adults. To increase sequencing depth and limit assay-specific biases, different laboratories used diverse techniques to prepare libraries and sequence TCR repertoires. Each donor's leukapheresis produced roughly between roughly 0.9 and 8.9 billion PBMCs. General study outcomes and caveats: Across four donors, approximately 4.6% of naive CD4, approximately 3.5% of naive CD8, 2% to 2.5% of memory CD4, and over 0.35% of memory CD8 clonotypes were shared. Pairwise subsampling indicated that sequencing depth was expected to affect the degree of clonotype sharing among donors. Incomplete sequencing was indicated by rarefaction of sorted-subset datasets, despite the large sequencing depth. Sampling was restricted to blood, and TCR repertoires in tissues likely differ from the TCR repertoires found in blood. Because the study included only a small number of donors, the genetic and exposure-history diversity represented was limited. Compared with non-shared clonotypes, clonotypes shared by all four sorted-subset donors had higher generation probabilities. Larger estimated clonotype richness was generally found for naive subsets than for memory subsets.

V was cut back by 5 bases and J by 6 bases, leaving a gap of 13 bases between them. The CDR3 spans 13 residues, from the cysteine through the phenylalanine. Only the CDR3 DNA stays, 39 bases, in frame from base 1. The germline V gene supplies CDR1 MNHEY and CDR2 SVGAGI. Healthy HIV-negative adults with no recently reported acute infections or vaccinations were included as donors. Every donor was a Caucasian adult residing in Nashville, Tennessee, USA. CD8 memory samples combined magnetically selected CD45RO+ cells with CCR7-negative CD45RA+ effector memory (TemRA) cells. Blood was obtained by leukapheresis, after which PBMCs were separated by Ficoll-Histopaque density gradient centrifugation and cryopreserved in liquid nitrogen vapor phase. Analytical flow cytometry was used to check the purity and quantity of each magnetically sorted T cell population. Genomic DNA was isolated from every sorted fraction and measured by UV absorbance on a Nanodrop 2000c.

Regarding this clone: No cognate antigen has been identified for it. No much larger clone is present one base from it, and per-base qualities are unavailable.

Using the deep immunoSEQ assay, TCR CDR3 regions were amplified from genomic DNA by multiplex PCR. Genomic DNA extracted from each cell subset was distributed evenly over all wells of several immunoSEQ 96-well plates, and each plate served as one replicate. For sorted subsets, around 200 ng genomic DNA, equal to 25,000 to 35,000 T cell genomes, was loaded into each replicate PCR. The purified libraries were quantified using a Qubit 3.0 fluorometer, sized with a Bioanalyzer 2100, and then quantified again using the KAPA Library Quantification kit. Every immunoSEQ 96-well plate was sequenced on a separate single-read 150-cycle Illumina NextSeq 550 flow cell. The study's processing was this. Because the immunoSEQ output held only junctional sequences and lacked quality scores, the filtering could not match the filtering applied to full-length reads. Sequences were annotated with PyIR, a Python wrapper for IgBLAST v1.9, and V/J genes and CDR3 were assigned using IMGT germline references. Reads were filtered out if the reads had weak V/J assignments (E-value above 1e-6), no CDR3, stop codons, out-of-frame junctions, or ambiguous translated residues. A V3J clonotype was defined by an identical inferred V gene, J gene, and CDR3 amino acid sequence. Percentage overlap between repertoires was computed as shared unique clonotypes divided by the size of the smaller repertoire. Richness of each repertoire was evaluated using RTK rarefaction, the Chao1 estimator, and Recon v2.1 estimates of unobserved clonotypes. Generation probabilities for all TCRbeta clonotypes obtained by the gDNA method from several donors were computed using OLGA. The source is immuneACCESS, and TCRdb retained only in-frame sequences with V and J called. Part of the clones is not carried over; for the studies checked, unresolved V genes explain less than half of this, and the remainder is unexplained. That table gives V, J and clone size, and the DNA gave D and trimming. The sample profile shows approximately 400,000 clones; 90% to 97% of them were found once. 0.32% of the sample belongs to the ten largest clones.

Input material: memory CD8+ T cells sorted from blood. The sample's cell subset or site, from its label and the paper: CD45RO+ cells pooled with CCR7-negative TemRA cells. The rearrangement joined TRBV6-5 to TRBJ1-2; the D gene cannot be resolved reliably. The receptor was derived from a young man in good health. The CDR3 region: CASSLSVTDGYTF. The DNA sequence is TGTGCCAGCAGTCTATCGGTCACCGATGGCTACACCTTC.